This T cell receptor (beta chain) was profiled in a study of T cell changes during pregnancy in multiple sclerosis. Assay: immunoSEQ multiplex PCR; the TCRdb copy retains only in-frame clones and omits some. This table has about 28,000 clones, roughly 87% appearing once. This sample comprised CD4+ T cells from peripheral blood mononuclear cells, obtained in the second trimester of pregnancy. The sequence derives from a female donor with multiple sclerosis, enrolled in a pregnancy study.

CDR3 coding DNA: TGTGCCAGCAGCCAAGACCGGGGGGAGACCCAGTACTTC. It encodes CASSQDRGETQYF. This sequence joins TRBV4-2 and TRBJ2-5; the D gene is possibly TRBD2 (6 bases). V lost 0 bases and J lost 5, with 7 bases in between. There are 13 residues in the CDR3. CDR1 is LGHNA, CDR2 YNFKEQ, per germline.